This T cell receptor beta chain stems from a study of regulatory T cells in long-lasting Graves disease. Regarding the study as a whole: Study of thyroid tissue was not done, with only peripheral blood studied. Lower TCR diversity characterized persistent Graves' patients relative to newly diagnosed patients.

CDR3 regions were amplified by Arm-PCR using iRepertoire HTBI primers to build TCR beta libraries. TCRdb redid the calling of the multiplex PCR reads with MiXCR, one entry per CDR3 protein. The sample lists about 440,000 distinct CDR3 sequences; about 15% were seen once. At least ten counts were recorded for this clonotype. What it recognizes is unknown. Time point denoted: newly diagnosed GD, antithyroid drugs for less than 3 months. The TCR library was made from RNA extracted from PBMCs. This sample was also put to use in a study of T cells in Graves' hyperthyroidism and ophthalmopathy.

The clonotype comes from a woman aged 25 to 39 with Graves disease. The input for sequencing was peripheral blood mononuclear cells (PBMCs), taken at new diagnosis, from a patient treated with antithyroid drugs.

The CDR3 DNA follows: TGTGCCACCAGCAGAGATCCCCGGACGGCTAATGAAAAACTGTTTTTT. Protein sequence: CATSRDPRTANEKLFF. This rearrangement joins TRBV15 to TRBJ1-4; no clear D. CDR1 LNHNV and CDR2 YYDKDF come from the germline V gene (reference sequence). The length of the CDR3 is 16 residues. The ends were cut back, 0 bases at V and 3 bases at J, with 11 bases in the middle. Together with reference TRBV15 and TRBJ1-4, the CDR3 gives the full variable domain: DAMVIQNPRYQVTQFGKPVTLSCSQTLNHNVMYWYQQKSSQAPKLLFHYYDKDFNNEADTPDNFQSRRPNTSFCFLDIRSPGLGDTAMYLCATSRDPRTANEKLFFGSGTQLSVL.